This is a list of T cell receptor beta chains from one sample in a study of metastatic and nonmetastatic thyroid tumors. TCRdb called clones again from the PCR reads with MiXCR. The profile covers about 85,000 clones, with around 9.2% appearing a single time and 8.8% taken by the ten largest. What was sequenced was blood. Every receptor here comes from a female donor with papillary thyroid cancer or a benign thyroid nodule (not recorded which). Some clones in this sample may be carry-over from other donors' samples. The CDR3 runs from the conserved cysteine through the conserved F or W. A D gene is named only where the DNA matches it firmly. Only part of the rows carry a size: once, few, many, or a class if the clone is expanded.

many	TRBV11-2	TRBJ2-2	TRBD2	CASSLLAGHTGELFF	TGTGCCAGCAGCTTACTAGCGGGCCATACCGGGGAGCTGTTTTTT
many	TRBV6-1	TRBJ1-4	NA	CASSDGSLFSTNEKLFF	TGTGCCAGCAGTGACGGCAGCCTCTTTTCAACTAATGAAAAACTGTTTTTT
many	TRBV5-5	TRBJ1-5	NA	CASSLGTENQPQHF	TGTGCCAGCAGCTTGGGGACAGAGAATCAGCCCCAGCATTTT
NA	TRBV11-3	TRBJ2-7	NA	CASSLDLGGGRYEQYF	TGTGCCAGCAGCTTAGATCTGGGGGGCGGTAGGTACGAGCAGTACTTC
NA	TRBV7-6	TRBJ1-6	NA	CASRPFRERENSPLHF	TGTGCCAGCAGACCGTTCCGGGAAAGGGAAAATTCACCCCTCCACTTT
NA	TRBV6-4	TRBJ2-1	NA	CATPPGCFLENEQFF	TGTGCCACCCCCCCGGGGTGTTTCCTTGAGAATGAGCAGTTCTTC
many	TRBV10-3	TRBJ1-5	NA	CAISSGPVIEPQHF	TGTGCCATCAGTTCCGGGCCGGTAATTGAGCCCCAGCATTTT
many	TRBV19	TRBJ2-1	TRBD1	CASDRGAGGYNEQFF	TGTGCCAGCGACCGAGGGGCAGGGGGCTACAATGAGCAGTTCTTC
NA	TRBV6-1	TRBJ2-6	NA	CASSARGSGANVLTF	TGTGCCAGCAGTGCGAGGGGCTCTGGGGCCAACGTCCTGACTTTC
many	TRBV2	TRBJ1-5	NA	CASSTDSNQPQHF	TGTGCCAGCAGTACGGATAGCAATCAGCCCCAGCATTTT
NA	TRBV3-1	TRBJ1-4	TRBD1	CASSPDRAGGEKLFF	TGTGCCAGCAGCCCGGACAGGGCCGGGGGAGAAAAACTGTTTTTT
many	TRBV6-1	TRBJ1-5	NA	CASSVSSNQPQHF	TGTGCCAGCAGTGTTAGTAGCAATCAGCCCCAGCATTTT
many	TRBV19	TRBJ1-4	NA	CASKRGLGKEEKLFF	TGTGCCAGTAAAAGAGGGTTGGGAAAGGAGGAAAAACTGTTTTTT
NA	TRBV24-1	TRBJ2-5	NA	CATEEHQETQYF	TGTGCCACTGAGGAACACCAAGAGACCCAGTACTTC
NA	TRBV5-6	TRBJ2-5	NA	CASSPFGLETQYF	TGTGCCAGCAGCCCGTTCGGGTTGGAGACCCAGTACTTC
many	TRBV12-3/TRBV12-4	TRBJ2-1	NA	CASRSQGGGYNEQFF	TGTGCCAGCAGGTCCCAGGGTGGGGGTTACAATGAGCAGTTCTTC
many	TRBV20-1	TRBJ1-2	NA	CSARDRRYRPANYGYTF	TGCAGTGCTAGAGATCGACGGTACAGGCCAGCTAACTATGGCTACACCTTC
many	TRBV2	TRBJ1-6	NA	CASSAGGGGSPLHF	TGTGCCAGCAGTGCCGGGGGGGGGGGTTCACCCCTCCACTTT
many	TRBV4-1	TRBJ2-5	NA	CASSQDMTPSWETQYF	TGCGCCAGCAGCCAAGATATGACTCCCTCATGGGAGACCCAGTACTTC
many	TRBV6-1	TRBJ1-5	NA	CASSEQGEPQHF	TGTGCCAGCAGTGAACAGGGTGAGCCCCAGCATTTT
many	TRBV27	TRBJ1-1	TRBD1	CASSPSQYRGRGTEAFF	TGCGCCAGCAGTCCCAGCCAATACAGGGGGCGCGGCACTGAAGCTTTCTTT
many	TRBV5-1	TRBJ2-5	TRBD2	CASSLAGLAGGQETQYF	TGCGCCAGCAGCTTGGCCGGGCTAGCGGGGGGTCAAGAGACCCAGTACTTC
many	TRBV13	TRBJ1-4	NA	CASSLSGEGEKLFF	TGTGCCAGCAGCTTATCGGGGGAGGGGGAAAAACTGTTTTTT
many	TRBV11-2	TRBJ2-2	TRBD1	CASSRKDRENTGELFF	TGTGCCAGCAGCCGAAAAGACAGGGAAAACACCGGGGAGCTGTTTTTT
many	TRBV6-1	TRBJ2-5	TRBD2	CASSQRTSGGWETQYF	TGTGCCAGCAGCCAAAGGACTAGCGGGGGATGGGAGACCCAGTACTTC
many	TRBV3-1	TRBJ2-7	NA	CASSLRGPYEQYF	TGTGCCAGCAGCCTCCGGGGGCCATACGAGCAGTACTTC
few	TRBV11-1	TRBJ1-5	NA	CASSLQENQPQHF	TGTGCCAGCAGCTTACAAGAGAATCAGCCCCAGCATTTT
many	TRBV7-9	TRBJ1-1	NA	CASSPSGGTEAFF	TGTGCCAGCAGCCCCAGTGGGGGCACTGAAGCTTTCTTT
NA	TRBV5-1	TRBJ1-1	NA	CASSLNGGLGTEAFF	TGCGCCAGCTCCTTAAACGGGGGCTTGGGCACTGAAGCTTTCTTT
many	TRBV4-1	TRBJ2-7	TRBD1	CASSQHGQGAAWEQYF	TGCGCCAGCAGCCAACACGGACAGGGGGCTGCGTGGGAGCAGTACTTC
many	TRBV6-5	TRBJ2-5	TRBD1	CASSYSYRGDETQYF	TGTGCCAGCAGTTACTCGTACAGGGGGGACGAGACCCAGTACTTT
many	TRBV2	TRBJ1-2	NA	CASSDRGLVYTF	TGTGCCAGCAGTGATAGAGGGCTCGTCTACACCTTC
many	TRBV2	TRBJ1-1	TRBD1	CASSADRRTEAFF	TGTGCCAGCAGTGCGGACAGGAGGACTGAAGCTTTCTTT
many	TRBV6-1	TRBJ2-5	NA	CASSPRGDEETQYF	TGTGCCAGCAGTCCCCGGGGTGATGAAGAGACCCAGTACTTC
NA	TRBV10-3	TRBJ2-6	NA	CAISEPGQSGANVLTF	TGTGCCATCAGTGAGCCCGGACAGTCCGGGGCCAACGTCCTGACTTTC
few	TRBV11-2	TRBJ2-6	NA	CASRGRFFSSSGANVLTF	TGTGCCAGCAGGGGGCGGTTTTTCAGTAGCTCTGGGGCCAACGTCCTGACTTTC
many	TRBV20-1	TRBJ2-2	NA	CSAKTGGDTGELFF	TGCAGTGCCAAAACAGGCGGGGACACCGGGGAGCTGTTTTTT
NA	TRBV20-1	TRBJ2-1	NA	CSASYREAWDEQFF	TGCAGTGCTAGTTATAGGGAGGCCTGGGATGAGCAGTTCTTC
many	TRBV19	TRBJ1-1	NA	CASSSRTEAFF	TGTGCCAGTAGTAGTAGAACTGAAGCTTTCTTT
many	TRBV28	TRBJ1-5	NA	CASRQTISNQPQHF	TGTGCCAGCAGGCAGACAATTAGCAATCAGCCCCAGCATTTT
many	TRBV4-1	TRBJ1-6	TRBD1	CASSQGTGENSPLHF	TGCGCCAGCAGCCAAGGGACAGGGGAGAATTCACCCCTCCACTTT
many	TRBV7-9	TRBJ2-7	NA	CASSSTSSPGHEQYF	TGTGCCAGCAGCTCGACCTCCTCCCCCGGTCACGAGCAGTACTTC
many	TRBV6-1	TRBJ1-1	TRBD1	CASRPGTGRGKPEAFF	TGTGCCAGCAGACCCGGGACAGGGAGGGGAAAACCTGAAGCTTTCTTT
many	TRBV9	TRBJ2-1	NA	CASSVDSRHNEQFF	TGTGCCAGCAGCGTAGATTCTCGACACAATGAGCAGTTCTTC
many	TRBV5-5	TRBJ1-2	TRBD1	CASSLDRGDYGYTF	TGTGCCAGCAGCTTGGACAGGGGCGACTATGGCTACACCTTC
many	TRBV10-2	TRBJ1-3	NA	CASSAVEGNTIYF	TGCGCCAGCAGTGCAGTGGAAGGAAACACCATATATTTT
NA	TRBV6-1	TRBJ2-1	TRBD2	CASSRTSGGYNEQFF	TGTGCCAGCAGCCGGACTAGCGGGGGCTACAATGAGCAGTTCTTC
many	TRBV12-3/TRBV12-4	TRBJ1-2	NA	CASSPRGGYTF	TGTGCCAGCAGTCCCCGGGGGGGCTACACCTTC